A single T cell receptor beta chain is shown here with its context. Its specific antigen is unknown. Base qualities are not provided; no much larger clone lies one nucleotide away. This sample is part of a study of control samples from healthy donors and cancer patients (TCRdb year 2020). The method behind the library was the immunoSEQ multiplex PCR assay. TCRdb's version of the immuneACCESS table is confined to in-frame rearrangements and falls short of the full clone set. An unresolved V gene accounts for under half of the shortfall where checked; the remainder is of unknown origin. The sample contains under 75,000 clones, 65% to 90% of them found a single time. The ten most abundant clones make up roughly 6% of the sample. CDR1 LNHDA and CDR2 SQIVND are derived from the germline V gene (reference sequence). Trimming leaves V shorter by 6 bases and J shorter by 0 bases, with the junction holding 8 bases beyond the gene matches. The CDR3, from cysteine to phenylalanine, totals 16 residues. Just CDR3 DNA is preserved here, 48 bases in frame from base 1.

The chain links TRBV19 with TRBJ2-4, and 7 bases in between align with TRBD2. The source is a man in his forties in good health. Sequencing used blood. The sequenced DNA: TGTGCCAGTAGGCCCCCATTAGCGGGAGCCAAAAACATTCAGTACTTC. It translates to CASRPPLAGAKNIQYF. With the portions outside the CDR3 filled from the reference TRBV19 and TRBJ2-4 genes, the complete variable region becomes DGGITQSPKYLFRKEGQNVTLSCEQNLNHDAMYWYRQDPGQGLRLIYYSQIVNDFQKGDIAEGYSVSREKKESFPLTVTSAQKNPTAFYLCASRPPLAGAKNIQYFGAGTRLSVL.